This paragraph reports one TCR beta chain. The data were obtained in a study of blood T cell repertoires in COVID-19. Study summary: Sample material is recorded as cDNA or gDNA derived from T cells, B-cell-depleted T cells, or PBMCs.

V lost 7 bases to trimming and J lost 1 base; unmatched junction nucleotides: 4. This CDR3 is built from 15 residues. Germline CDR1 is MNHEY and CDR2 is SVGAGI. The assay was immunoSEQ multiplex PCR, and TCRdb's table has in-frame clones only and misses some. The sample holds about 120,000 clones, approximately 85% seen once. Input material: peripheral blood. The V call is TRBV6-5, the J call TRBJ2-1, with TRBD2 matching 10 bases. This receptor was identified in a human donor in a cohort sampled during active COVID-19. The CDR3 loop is CASNPTSGSYNEQFF. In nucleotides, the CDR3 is TGTGCCAGCAATCCGACTAGCGGGTCCTACAATGAGCAGTTCTTC.